Below are 16 T cell receptor beta chains sequenced from a single sample in a study of memory CD4+ T cells and cytomegalovirus serostatus. Single viable CD3+CD4+CD8-CD45RO+ cells were sorted as the memory CD4+ T cells. Libraries were prepared by immunoSEQ multiplex PCR; TCRdb keeps only in-frame clonotypes and omits some of them. Of some 45,000 clones in the sample, about 74% were seen once. Sequenced sample: memory CD4+ T cells from blood. Source of these receptors: an adult in good health and CMV-seropositive.

The J gene is TRBJ2-2, the V gene TRBV5-1, with 9 bases matching TRBD1. After removal of 1 base from V and 4 bases from J, the junction contained 8 bases not matched to a gene. The CDR3 spans 17 residues. CDR1 SGHRS and CDR2 YFSETQ come from the germline V gene. The CDR3 nucleotides are TGCGCCAGCAGCTTGAACAGGGGGCCTGCGGGCACCGGGGAGCTGTTTTTT. Translated, it gives CASSLNRGPAGTGELFF.

CDR3: CSVQGQGLYEQYF. The CDR3 DNA is TGCAGCGTGCAGGGACAGGGTCTTTACGAGCAGTACTTC. This chain links TRBV29-1 with TRBJ2-7, with TRBD1 matching 9 bases. Germline trimming cut 6 bases from V and 4 bases from J; bases unmatched to any gene: 7. This CDR3 has 13 residues. From germline, CDR1 is SQVTM and CDR2 ANQGSEA.

This clone showed up just a few times. The chain joins TRBV5-1 to TRBJ2-1; a possible D gene is TRBD2 (6 bases). CDR1 and CDR2 (germline): SGHRS, YFSETQ. The germline V and J ends were trimmed by 3 bases and 6 bases, with 16 bases remaining between them. This CDR3 is 15 amino acids long. CDR3 sequence (DNA): TGCGCCAGCAGCTCGGACTCGCTGGGAGGCAATGAGCAGTTCTTC. Translating gives CASSSDSLGGNEQFF.

This clone was counted a few times. The chain joins TRBV7-2 to TRBJ1-2; possibly TRBD1 for D (5 bases). From germline, CDR1 is SGHTA and CDR2 FQGNSA. V was trimmed by 3 bases and J by 7 bases, leaving 9 bases between them. This CDR3 has 12 residues. CDR3 DNA: TGTGCCAGCAGCTTTTCAGACAGTGGCTACACCTTC. This translates into CASSFSDSGYTF.

The chain is built from TRBV5-1 and TRBJ2-2, with a tentative D call TRBD1 (6 bases). The CDR3 runs to 14 residues. Looked up from germline, CDR1 is SGHRS and CDR2 is YFSETQ. V gave up 4 bases and J gave up 5 bases, with 12 bases separating them. The CDR3 loop reads CASSRGSVTGELFF. The CDR3 DNA is TGCGCCAGCAGCAGGGGGTCCGTGACCGGGGAGCTGTTTTTT.

This chain uses TRBV2 with TRBJ1-1, with 10 bases lining up with TRBD1. Germline CDR1 reads SNHLY; CDR2 reads FYNNEI. The V gene end was trimmed by 7 bases and the J gene end by 5 bases; junction bases not matched to a gene: 7. CDR3 length equals 14 residues. The CDR3 here is CASIQDRGRTEAFF. DNA for the CDR3: TGTGCCAGCATCCAAGACAGGGGGCGTACTGAAGCTTTCTTT.

This rearrangement joins TRBV6-6 to TRBJ1-2; D is undetermined. The CDR3 runs to 13 residues. Trimming took off 3 bases at V and 7 bases at J, with 12 bases between the two ends. Germline lookup yields CDR1 MNHNY and CDR2 SVGAGI (reference sequence). The CDR3 bases are TGTGCCAGCAGTTATGAGAGGTGGAGTGGCTACACCTTC. Its protein product is CASSYERWSGYTF.

The chain is built from TRBV7-2 and TRBJ2-3; D may be TRBD1 (6 bases). Germline values: CDR1 SGHTA, CDR2 FQGNSA. V was trimmed by 8 bases and J by 2 bases, leaving 17 bases between them. The CDR3 is 15 amino acids. CDR3 sequence reads: CASADRDITTDTQYF. The CDR3 DNA is TGTGCCAGCGCTGACCGGGACATTACCACAGATACGCAGTATTTT. Together with reference TRBV7-2 and TRBJ2-3, the CDR3 gives the full variable domain: GAGVSQSPSNKVTEKGKDVELRCDPISGHTALYWYRQSLGQGLEFLIYFQGNSAPDKSGLPSDRFSAERTGGSVSTLTIQRTQQEDSAVYLCASADRDITTDTQYFGPGTRLTVL.

This chain joins TRBV14 and TRBJ1-2; 8 bases match TRBD1. CDR1 is SGHDN and CDR2 is FVKESK in the germline V gene. The V gene end was trimmed by 0 bases and the J gene end by 8 bases; junction bases not matched to a gene: 17. There are 18 residues in the CDR3. Here the CDR3 DNA reads TGTGCCAGCAGCCAAGAGCCCTGGGAGGACAGGGTGTTCTACGGCTACACCTTC. This codes for CASSQEPWEDRVFYGYTF. Complete variable domain (other parts from reference TRBV14 and TRBJ1-2): EAGVTQFPSHSVIEKGQTVTLRCDPISGHDNLYWYRRVMGKEIKFLLHFVKESKQDESGMPNNRFLAERTGGTYSTLKVQPAELEDSGVYFCASSQEPWEDRVFYGYTFGSGTRLTVV.

The sample holds a few counts of this clone. This chain links TRBV6-5 with TRBJ1-1; possibly TRBD1 for D (5 bases). This CDR3 has 13 amino acids. CDR1 is MNHEY, CDR2 SVGAGI, per germline. Trimming left V 10 bases short and J 5 bases short, with 17 bases between. In DNA, the CDR3 is TGTGCCATCTACAGACGGGGCGTAACTGAAGCTTTCTTT. This sequence encodes CAIYRRGVTEAFF.

The chain employs TRBV7-9 and TRBJ1-1; the match to TRBD1 covers 12 bases. The CDR3 extends over 14 amino acids. Germline-derived CDR1 and CDR2 are SEHNR and FQNEAQ (reference sequence). Unmatched junction bases numbered 9, after V lost 5 bases and J lost 11 bases. The CDR3 reads CASSPFWDRGHAFF. The CDR3 DNA follows: TGTGCCAGCAGCCCATTTTGGGACAGGGGGCATGCTTTCTTT.

The sample holds a few counts of this clone. The chain recombines TRBV4-2 with TRBJ1-2; 7 bases are a match to TRBD1. The V segment lost 0 bases and the J segment 4 bases; nucleotides outside the gene matches: 8. CDR1 and CDR2 (germline): LGHNA, YNFKEQ. The CDR3 covers 16 residues. Written as DNA, the CDR3 is TGTGCCAGCAGCCAAGAGTACGACAGGGAGGGCTATGGCTACACCTTC. It yields the protein CASSQEYDREGYGYTF.

This rearrangement joins TRBV6-6 to TRBJ2-7; no firm D call. V dropped 2 bases and J dropped 8 bases, with 10 bases sitting between them. Germline lookup yields CDR1 MNHNY and CDR2 SVGAGI (reference sequence). The CDR3 totals 12 residues. Here the CDR3 reads CASSYTEPQQYF. The CDR3, as DNA: TGTGCCAGCAGTTACACCGAGCCCCAGCAGTACTTC.

This chain uses TRBV5-1 with TRBJ2-5; TRBD2 matches 11 bases. J gave up 2 bases and V 1 base, and 13 bases lay outside the gene matches. CDR3 length: 19 residues. Germline V gene lookup returns CDR1 SGHRS and CDR2 YFSETQ. This CDR3 is CASSLRGRDIAGGQETQYF. The DNA for the CDR3 is TGCGCCAGCAGCTTGCGTGGCCGGGATATAGCGGGGGGGCAAGAGACCCAGTACTTC.

In its sample, this clone was seen once. J is TRBJ2-1 and V is TRBV5-1; 9 bases align to TRBD2. After removal of 4 bases from V and 1 base from J, the junction contained 3 bases not matched to a gene. Germline V lookup: CDR1 SGHRS, CDR2 YFSETQ. CDR3 length: 15 amino acids. CDR3 bases: TGCGCCAGCAGCCCTAGCGGGGATTCCTACAATGAGCAGTTCTTC. It yields the protein CASSPSGDSYNEQFF. The whole variable domain, filled in from reference TRBV5-1 and TRBJ2-1, reads KAGVTQTPRYLIKTRGQQVTLSCSPISGHRSVSWYQQTPGQGLQFLFEYFSETQRNKGNFPGRFSGRQFSNSRSEMNVSTLELGDSALYLCASSPSGDSYNEQFFGPGTRLTVL.

CDR3 coding DNA: TGTGCCAGCAGCTTAGACAGGGATATTGAAGCTTTCTTT. As protein: CASSLDRDIEAFF. V usage is TRBV11-2 and J usage is TRBJ1-1, with D possibly being TRBD1 (5 bases). The CDR3 loop spans 13 amino acids. The germline V and J ends were trimmed by 0 bases and 7 bases, with 9 bases remaining between them. Germline V gene sequence: CDR1 SGHAT, CDR2 FQNNGV.